The 17 T cell receptor beta chains listed next were all sequenced from one sample in a study of regulatory T cells in long-lasting Graves disease. Time point indicated: newly diagnosed GD, antithyroid drugs for less than 3 months. Making the TCR library involved RNA that had been extracted from PBMCs. Relying on iRepertoire HTBI primers and Arm-PCR of CDR3 regions, the team built TCR beta libraries. MiXCR was run by TCRdb on the multiplex PCR reads, yielding one entry per CDR3 protein. The repertoire holds more than 350,000 distinct CDR3 sequences, with under 15% as singletons. The sample was also linked to a second study, of T cells in Graves' hyperthyroidism and ophthalmopathy.

Sample: peripheral blood mononuclear cells (PBMCs), taken at new diagnosis, from a patient treated with antithyroid drugs. These receptors originate from a woman aged 30 to 39 with Graves disease.

The chain couples TRBV7-9 to TRBJ2-5, with unresolved D. This CDR3 spans 18 amino acids. Germline lookup yields CDR1 SEHNR and CDR2 FQNEAQ (reference sequence). V lost 8 bases and J 1 base, leaving 26 bases between the germline ends. DNA of the CDR3: TGTGCCAGCGGCGTCGTCGTTCGTGTTGTGGATTTCCAAGAGACCCAGTACTTC. Residues: CASGVVVRVVDFQETQYF.

This clonotype has more than one count but fewer than ten. The chain has TRBV20-1 and TRBJ1-6; tentative D call: TRBD1 (5 bases). V gave up 1 base and J gave up 0 bases, with 13 bases separating them. Germline V gene data show CDR1 as DFQATT and CDR2 as SNEGSKA (reference sequence). CDR3 length: 17 residues. CDR3 loop: CSARVDIRSSYNSPLHF. The CDR3 DNA follows: TGCAGTGCTAGAGTGGACATAAGGAGCTCCTATAATTCACCCCTCCACTTT.

This clonotype was seen at least ten times. This chain connects TRBV20-1 to TRBJ2-7; 10 bases map to TRBD1. The CDR3 extends over 15 amino acids. The V gene's germline CDR1 is DFQATT and CDR2 SNEGSKA (reference sequence). Losses at the gene ends were 6 bases for V and 2 bases for J; bases not matched to a gene: 10. The CDR3: CSAPPGTGDPYEQYF. CDR3 coding DNA: TGCAGTGCCCCTCCCGGGACAGGGGATCCCTACGAGCAGTACTTC.

This clonotype was recorded many times. The V and J genes are TRBV10-3 and TRBJ1-1, with a tentative D call TRBD1 (5 bases). There are 14 residues in the CDR3. CDR1 and CDR2 (germline): ENHRY, SYGVKD. Trimming left V 4 bases short and J 1 base short, with 10 bases between. The CDR3 sequence is CAISAKQENTEAFF. The CDR3 nucleotides are TGTGCCATCAGTGCGAAACAGGAGAACACTGAAGCTTTCTTT.

This clonotype came up many times. The chain couples TRBV2 to TRBJ2-3; D uncertain. Trimming took 8 bases from V and 6 from J, leaving 24 bases between them. The CDR3 is made up of 16 amino acids. In germline, CDR1 is SNHLY, CDR2 FYNNEI. CDR3 sequence reads: CASSPHSANADDTQYF. As DNA, the CDR3 is TGTGCCAGCTCCCCACACTCAGCAAACGCGGATGATACGCAGTATTTT. Full variable domain (outside the CDR3, taken from reference TRBV2 and TRBJ2-3): EPEVTQTPSHQVTQMGQEVILRCVPISNHLYFYWYRQILGQKVEFLVSFYNNEISEKSEIFDDQFSVERPDGSNFTLKIRSTKLEDSAMYFCASSPHSANADDTQYFGPGTRLTVL.

This clonotype was counted a few times. V and J are TRBV5-1 and TRBJ2-5, with TRBD2 matching over 10 bases. Trimming removed 5 bases from V and 5 bases from J; junction bases left unmatched: 6. This CDR3 is built from 14 residues. In germline, CDR1 is SGHRS, CDR2 YFSETQ. This CDR3 reads CASRNLAGAETQYF. Here the CDR3 DNA reads TGCGCCAGCAGAAACCTAGCGGGAGCGGAGACCCAGTACTTC. Full variable domain (outside the CDR3, taken from reference TRBV5-1 and TRBJ2-5): KAGVTQTPRYLIKTRGQQVTLSCSPISGHRSVSWYQQTPGQGLQFLFEYFSETQRNKGNFPGRFSGRQFSNSRSEMNVSTLELGDSALYLCASRNLAGAETQYFGPGTRLLVL.

This clonotype was found many times. The chain couples TRBV6-1 to TRBJ2-6, with 7 bases lining up with TRBD1. V lost 9 bases and J lost 2; bases outside the gene matches: 7. Germline CDR1 and CDR2: MNHNS and SASEGT. The CDR3 runs to 15 residues. The CDR3 here is CASQRDRAGANVLTF. The DNA for the CDR3 is TGTGCCAGTCAGCGTGACAGGGCTGGGGCCAACGTCCTGACTTTC.

Details on this clonotype: A read error is possible here, since a much larger clone lies one base away. The chain is built from TRBV3-1 and TRBJ2-5, with 15 bases matching TRBD2. V shed 4 bases and J 7 bases; nucleotides not matched to a gene: 7. Germline V gene sequence: CDR1 LGHDT, CDR2 YNNKEL (reference sequence). This CDR3 comprises 16 residues. In nucleotides, the CDR3 is TGTGCCAGCAGCCGATTTCCGGGACTAGCGGGAGGGACCCAGTACTTC. Encoded protein: CASSRFPGLAGGTQYF.

The chain employs TRBV12-3 or TRBV12-4 and TRBJ1-3; D ambiguous. V was shortened by 2 bases and J by 9 bases, with 11 bases between the two germline ends. The CDR3 contains 13 residues. Written as DNA, the CDR3 is TGTGCCAGCAGTTTACTAGCGGGAGGCACCATATATTTT. Protein: CASSLLAGGTIYF.

This clonotype appeared many times. The rearrangement links TRBV7-9 to TRBJ2-7; a weak D match, TRBD2 (6 bases). V was pared by 7 bases and J by 6 bases, with 10 bases between. This CDR3 contains 11 residues. Germline CDR1 SEHNR, CDR2 FQNEAQ (reference sequence). The CDR3: CASTPGGEQYF. The CDR3 nucleotides read TGTGCCAGCACCCCCGGGGGCGAGCAGTACTTC.

This clonotype was detected ten times or more. The chain has TRBV30 and TRBJ2-2, with D hard to call. V was clipped by 0 bases and J by 5 bases, with 10 bases between them. The CDR3 loop spans 14 amino acids. Looked up from germline, CDR1 is GTSNPN and CDR2 is SVGIG (reference sequence). CDR3 bases: TGTGCCTGGAGTGTACTCGAAGGAACCGGGGAGCTGTTTTTT. Translating it yields CAWSVLEGTGELFF.

Many counts were recorded for this clonotype. This chain links TRBV18 with TRBJ2-7, with D possibly TRBD2 on 5 matching bases. The CDR3 is 13 residues long. The V gene lost 3 bases and the J gene lost 7 bases, with 13 bases spanning the gap. CDR1 and CDR2 (germline): KGHSH, LQKENI. For the CDR3, the DNA is TGTGCCAGCTCACCTCCGGGAAGCAGGGAGCAGTACTTC. Amino acids: CASSPPGSREQYF. The full variable domain, with the rest looked up from reference TRBV18 and TRBJ2-7, is NAGVMQNPRHLVRRRGQEARLRCSPMKGHSHVYWYRQLPEEGLKFMVYLQKENIIDESGMPKERFSAEFPKEGPSILRIQQVVRGDSAAYFCASSPPGSREQYFGPGTRLTVT.

In its sample, this clonotype was seen many times. J is TRBJ1-1 and V is TRBV30; D unclear. This CDR3 has 11 residues. Germline V gene data show CDR1 as GTSNPN and CDR2 as SVGIG (reference sequence). V lost 7 bases and J lost 5, with 11 bases in between. The CDR3 spells CASADRTEAFF. The CDR3 region has the DNA TGTGCCTCGGCGGATCGGACTGAAGCTTTCTTT.

This chain connects TRBV5-1 to TRBJ2-3; perhaps TRBD1 as D (5 bases). The germline gives CDR1 SGHRS, CDR2 YFSETQ. Trimming removed 0 bases at V and 0 bases at J, with 11 bases between. The length of the CDR3 is 16 residues. As DNA, the CDR3 is TGCGCCAGCAGCTTGGGGGGCGGAACTAGCACAGATACGCAGTATTTT. Translated: CASSLGGGTSTDTQYF.

This clonotype was counted ten times or more. The chain links TRBV12-3 or TRBV12-4 to TRBJ1-5; D uncertain. Trimming removed 6 bases from V and 5 bases from J, with 11 bases in between. The CDR3 extends over 13 amino acids. The CDR3 sequence: CASSSRADQPQHF. In DNA, the CDR3 is TGTGCCAGCAGCTCCCGGGCTGATCAGCCCCAGCATTTT.

This clonotype was detected many times. The chain uses TRBV4-2 and TRBJ1-2; no clear D. Trimming took off 0 bases at V and 8 bases at J, with 7 bases between the two ends. CDR1 is LGHNA and CDR2 is YNFKEQ in the germline V gene. The CDR3 consists of 12 residues. For the CDR3, the DNA is TGTGCCAGCAGCCAAGATCGAGGGGGCTACACCTTC. It translates to CASSQDRGGYTF.

This clonotype was counted a few times. The chain employs TRBV7-3 and TRBJ2-2, with TRBD1 matching 7 bases. Trimming at V came to 4 bases and at J to 6 bases, leaving 17 bases not matched to a gene. Germline CDR1 is SGHTA and CDR2 is FQGTGA. The CDR3 loop spans 18 amino acids. The CDR3 spells CASSYPPIEGGKAGELFF. The DNA of the CDR3 is TGTGCCAGCAGCTATCCACCTATTGAAGGGGGCAAGGCCGGGGAGCTGTTTTTT.